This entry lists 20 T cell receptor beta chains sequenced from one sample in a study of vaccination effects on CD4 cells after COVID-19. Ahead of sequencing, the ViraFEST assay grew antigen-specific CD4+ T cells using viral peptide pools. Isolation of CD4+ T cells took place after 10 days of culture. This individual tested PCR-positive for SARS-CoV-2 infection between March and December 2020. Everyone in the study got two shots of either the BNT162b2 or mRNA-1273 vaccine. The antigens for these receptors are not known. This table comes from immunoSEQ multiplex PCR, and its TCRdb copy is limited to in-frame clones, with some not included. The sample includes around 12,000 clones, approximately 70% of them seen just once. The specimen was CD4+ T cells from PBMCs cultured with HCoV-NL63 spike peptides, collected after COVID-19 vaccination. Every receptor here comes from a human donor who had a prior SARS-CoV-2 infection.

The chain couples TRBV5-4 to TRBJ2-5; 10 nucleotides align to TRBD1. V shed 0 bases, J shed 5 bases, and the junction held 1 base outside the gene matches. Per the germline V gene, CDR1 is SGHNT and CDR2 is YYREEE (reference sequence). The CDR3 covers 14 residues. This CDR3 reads CASSLGGQGETQYF. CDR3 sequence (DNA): TGTGCCAGCAGCTTGGGGGGACAGGGGGAGACCCAGTACTTC.

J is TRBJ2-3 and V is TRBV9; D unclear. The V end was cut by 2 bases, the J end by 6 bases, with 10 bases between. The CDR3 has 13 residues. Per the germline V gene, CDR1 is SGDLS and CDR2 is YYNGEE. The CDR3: CASSVASLDTQYF. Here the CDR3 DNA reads TGTGCCAGCAGCGTGGCCTCGCTGGATACGCAGTATTTT.

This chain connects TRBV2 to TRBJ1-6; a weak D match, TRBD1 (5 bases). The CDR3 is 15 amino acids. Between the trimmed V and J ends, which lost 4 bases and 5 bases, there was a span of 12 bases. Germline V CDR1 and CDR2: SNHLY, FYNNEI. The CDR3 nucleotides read TGTGCCAGCAGTGTCGGTGGGGGTAATAATTCACCCCTCCACTTT. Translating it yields CASSVGGGNNSPLHF. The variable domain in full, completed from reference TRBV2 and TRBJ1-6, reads EPEVTQTPSHQVTQMGQEVILRCVPISNHLYFYWYRQILGQKVEFLVSFYNNEISEKSEIFDDQFSVERPDGSNFTLKIRSTKLEDSAMYFCASSVGGGNNSPLHFGNGTRLTVT.

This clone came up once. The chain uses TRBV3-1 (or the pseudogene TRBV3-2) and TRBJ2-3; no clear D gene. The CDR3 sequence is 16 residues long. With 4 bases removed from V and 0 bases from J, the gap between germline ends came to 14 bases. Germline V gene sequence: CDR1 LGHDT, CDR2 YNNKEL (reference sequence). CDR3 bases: TGTGCCAGCAGCCCCACCGTGAGGCAGAGCACAGATACGCAGTATTTT. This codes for CASSPTVRQSTDTQYF.

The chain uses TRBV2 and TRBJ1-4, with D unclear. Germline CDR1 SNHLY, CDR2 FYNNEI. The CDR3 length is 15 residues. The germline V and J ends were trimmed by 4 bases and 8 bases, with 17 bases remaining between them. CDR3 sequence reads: CASSVYGPNLEKLFF. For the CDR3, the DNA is TGTGCCAGCAGTGTTTACGGGCCGAACCTGGAAAAACTGTTTTTT.

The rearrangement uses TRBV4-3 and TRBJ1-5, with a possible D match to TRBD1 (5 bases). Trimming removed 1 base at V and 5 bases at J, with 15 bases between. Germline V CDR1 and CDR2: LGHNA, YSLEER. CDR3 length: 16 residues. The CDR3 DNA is TGCGCCAGCAGCCAAGTTGCTGGGGACTCCGATCAGCCCCAGCATTTT. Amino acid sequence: CASSQVAGDSDQPQHF.

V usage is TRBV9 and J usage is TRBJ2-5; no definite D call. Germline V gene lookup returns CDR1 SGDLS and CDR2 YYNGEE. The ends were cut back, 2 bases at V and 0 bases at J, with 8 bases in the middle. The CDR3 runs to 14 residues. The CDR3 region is CASSVTTNQETQYF. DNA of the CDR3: TGTGCCAGCAGCGTCACAACGAACCAAGAGACCCAGTACTTC.

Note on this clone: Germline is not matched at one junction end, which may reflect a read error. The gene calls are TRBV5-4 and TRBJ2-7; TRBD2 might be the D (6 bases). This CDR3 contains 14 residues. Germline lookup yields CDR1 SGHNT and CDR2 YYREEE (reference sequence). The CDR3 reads CASSFGSSAYAQYF. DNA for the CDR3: TGTGCCAGCAGCTTTGGCTCTAGCGCCTACGCGCAGTACTTC.

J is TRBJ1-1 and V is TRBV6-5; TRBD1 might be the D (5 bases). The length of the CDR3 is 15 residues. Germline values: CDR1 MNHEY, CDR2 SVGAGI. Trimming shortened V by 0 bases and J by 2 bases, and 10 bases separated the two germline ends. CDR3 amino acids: CASSYSLRGNTEAFF. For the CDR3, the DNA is TGTGCCAGCAGTTACTCGTTAAGGGGCAACACTGAAGCTTTCTTT.

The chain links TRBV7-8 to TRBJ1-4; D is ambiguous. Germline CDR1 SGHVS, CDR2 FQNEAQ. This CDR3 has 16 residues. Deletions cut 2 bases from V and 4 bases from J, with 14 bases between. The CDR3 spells CASSLLGAESNEKLFF. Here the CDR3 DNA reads TGTGCCAGCAGCTTATTGGGTGCGGAGAGTAATGAAAAACTGTTTTTT.

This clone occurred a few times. CDR3 sequence reads: CASSPWLQGEAFF. The CDR3 region has the DNA TGTGCCAGCAGCCCCTGGTTGCAGGGTGAAGCTTTCTTT. This chain uses TRBV7-9 with TRBJ1-1, with TRBD1 as a possible D gene (5 bases). CDR1 is SEHNR and CDR2 is FQNEAQ in the germline V gene (reference sequence). The CDR3 consists of 13 residues. V lost 5 bases and J lost 7, with 14 bases in between.

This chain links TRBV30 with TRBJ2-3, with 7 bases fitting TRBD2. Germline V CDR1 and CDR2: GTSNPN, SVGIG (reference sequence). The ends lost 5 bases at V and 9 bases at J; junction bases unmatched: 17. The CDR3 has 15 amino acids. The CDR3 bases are TGTGCCTGGGAGAGTCCGGCTAGCGGACGCTGGACGCAGTATTTT. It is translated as CAWESPASGRWTQYF.

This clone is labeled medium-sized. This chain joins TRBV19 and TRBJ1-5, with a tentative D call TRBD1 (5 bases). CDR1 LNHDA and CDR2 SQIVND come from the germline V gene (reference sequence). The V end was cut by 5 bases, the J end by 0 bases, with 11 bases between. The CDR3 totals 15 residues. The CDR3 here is CASSSGTPSNQPQHF. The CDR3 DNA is TGTGCCAGTAGTTCCGGGACGCCTAGCAATCAGCCCCAGCATTTT. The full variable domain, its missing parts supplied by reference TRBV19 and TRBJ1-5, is DGGITQSPKYLFRKEGQNVTLSCEQNLNHDAMYWYRQDPGQGLRLIYYSQIVNDFQKGDIAEGYSVSREKKESFPLTVTSAQKNPTAFYLCASSSGTPSNQPQHFGDGTRLSIL.

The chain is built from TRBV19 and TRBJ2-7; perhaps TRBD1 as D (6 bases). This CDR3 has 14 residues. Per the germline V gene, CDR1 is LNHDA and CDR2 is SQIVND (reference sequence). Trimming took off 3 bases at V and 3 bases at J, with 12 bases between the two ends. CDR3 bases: TGTGCCAGTAGTATCGGATTACAGGGCTACGAGCAGTACTTC. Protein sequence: CASSIGLQGYEQYF. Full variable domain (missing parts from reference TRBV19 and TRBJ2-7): DGGITQSPKYLFRKEGQNVTLSCEQNLNHDAMYWYRQDPGQGLRLIYYSQIVNDFQKGDIAEGYSVSREKKESFPLTVTSAQKNPTAFYLCASSIGLQGYEQYFGPGTRLTVT.

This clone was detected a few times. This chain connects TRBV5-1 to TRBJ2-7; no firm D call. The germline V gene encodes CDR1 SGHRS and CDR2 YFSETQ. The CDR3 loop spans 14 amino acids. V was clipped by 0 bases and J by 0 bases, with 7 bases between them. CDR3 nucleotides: TGCGCCAGCAGCTTGGGTGGAGACTCCTACGAGCAGTACTTC. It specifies CASSLGGDSYEQYF. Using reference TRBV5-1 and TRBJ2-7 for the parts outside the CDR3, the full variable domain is KAGVTQTPRYLIKTRGQQVTLSCSPISGHRSVSWYQQTPGQGLQFLFEYFSETQRNKGNFPGRFSGRQFSNSRSEMNVSTLELGDSALYLCASSLGGDSYEQYFGPGTRLTVT.

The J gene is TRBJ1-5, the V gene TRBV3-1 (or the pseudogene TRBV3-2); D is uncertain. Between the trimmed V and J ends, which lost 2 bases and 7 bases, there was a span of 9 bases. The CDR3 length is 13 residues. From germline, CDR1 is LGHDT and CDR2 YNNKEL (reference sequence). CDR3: CASSQMRAQPQHF. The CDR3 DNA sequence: TGTGCCAGCAGCCAAATGAGGGCCCAGCCCCAGCATTTT.

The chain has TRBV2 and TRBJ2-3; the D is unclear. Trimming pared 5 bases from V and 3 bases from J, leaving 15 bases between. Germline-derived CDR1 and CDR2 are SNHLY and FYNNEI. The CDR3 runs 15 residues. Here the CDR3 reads CASSKTRMQTDTQYF. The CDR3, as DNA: TGTGCCAGCAGTAAGACTCGGATGCAAACAGATACGCAGTATTTT.

Here the CDR3 reads CAISMGQGALETQYF. The CDR3 DNA follows: TGTGCCATCAGTATGGGACAGGGGGCCCTTGAGACCCAGTACTTC. V and J are TRBV10-3 and TRBJ2-5; TRBD1 matches 12 bases. Germline CDR1 and CDR2: ENHRY and SYGVKD. This CDR3 comprises 15 residues. V trimming: 5 bases; J trimming: 5 bases; junction bases outside the gene matches: 6.

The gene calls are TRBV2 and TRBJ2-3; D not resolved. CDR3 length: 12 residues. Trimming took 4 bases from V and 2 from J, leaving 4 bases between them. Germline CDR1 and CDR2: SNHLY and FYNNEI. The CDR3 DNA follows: TGTGCCAGCAGTGCATACACAGATACGCAGTATTTT. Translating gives CASSAYTDTQYF.

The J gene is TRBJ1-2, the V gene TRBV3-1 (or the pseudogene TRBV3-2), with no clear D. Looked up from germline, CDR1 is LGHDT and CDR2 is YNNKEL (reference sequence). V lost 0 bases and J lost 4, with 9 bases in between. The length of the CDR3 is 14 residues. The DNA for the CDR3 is TGTGCCAGCAGCCAAGATTCTTCGGGCTATGGCTACACCTTC. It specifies CASSQDSSGYGYTF.